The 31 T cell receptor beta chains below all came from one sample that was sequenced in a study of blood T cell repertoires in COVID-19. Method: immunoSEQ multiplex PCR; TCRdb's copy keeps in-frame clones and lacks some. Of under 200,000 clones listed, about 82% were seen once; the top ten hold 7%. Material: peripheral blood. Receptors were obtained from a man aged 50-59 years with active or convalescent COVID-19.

The DNA of the CDR3 is TGCAGCGTTGGGATTTCTACTAGTGAGGAGCAGTACTTC. It encodes CSVGISTSEEQYF. The chain is built from TRBV29-1 and TRBJ2-7; D might be TRBD2 (5 bases). CDR3 size: 13 residues. Per germline, CDR1 SQVTM and CDR2 ANQGSEA. V was clipped by 4 bases and J by 7 bases, with 17 bases between them.

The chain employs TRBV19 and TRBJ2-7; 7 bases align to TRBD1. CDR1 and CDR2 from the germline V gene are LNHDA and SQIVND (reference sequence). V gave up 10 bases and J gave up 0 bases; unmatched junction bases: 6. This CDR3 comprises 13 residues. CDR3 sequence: CATQTGSSYEQYF. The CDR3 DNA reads TGTGCCACCCAGACAGGGAGCTCCTACGAGCAGTACTTC. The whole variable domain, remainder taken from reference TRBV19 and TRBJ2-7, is DGGITQSPKYLFRKEGQNVTLSCEQNLNHDAMYWYRQDPGQGLRLIYYSQIVNDFQKGDIAEGYSVSREKKESFPLTVTSAQKNPTAFYLCATQTGSSYEQYFGPGTRLTVT.

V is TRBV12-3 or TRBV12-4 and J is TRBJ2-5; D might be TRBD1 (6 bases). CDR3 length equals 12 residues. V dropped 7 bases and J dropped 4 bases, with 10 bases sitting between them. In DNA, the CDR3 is TGTGCCAGCACACAGGGAATAGAGACCCAGTACTTC. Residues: CASTQGIETQYF.

The CDR3 region is CAWRQDKAMNTEAFF. The DNA of the CDR3 is TGTGCCTGGAGGCAGGACAAAGCTATGAACACTGAAGCTTTCTTT. V is TRBV30 and J is TRBJ1-1, with D possibly TRBD1 on 5 matching bases. Deletions cut 3 bases from V and 0 bases from J, with 14 bases between. The CDR3 loop spans 15 amino acids. The germline gives CDR1 GTSNPN, CDR2 SVGIG (reference sequence).

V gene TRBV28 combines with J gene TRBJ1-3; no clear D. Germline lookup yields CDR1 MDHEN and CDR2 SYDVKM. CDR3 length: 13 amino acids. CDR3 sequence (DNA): TGTGGCTCAAACTCGCCGGGTGGAAACACCATATATTTT. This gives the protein CGSNSPGGNTIYF.

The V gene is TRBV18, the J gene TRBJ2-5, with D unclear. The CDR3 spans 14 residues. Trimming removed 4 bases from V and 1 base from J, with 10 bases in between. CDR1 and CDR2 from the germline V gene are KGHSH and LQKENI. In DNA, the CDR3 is TGTGCCAGCTCACTCTTTGCCAGCCAAGAGACCCAGTACTTC. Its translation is CASSLFASQETQYF.

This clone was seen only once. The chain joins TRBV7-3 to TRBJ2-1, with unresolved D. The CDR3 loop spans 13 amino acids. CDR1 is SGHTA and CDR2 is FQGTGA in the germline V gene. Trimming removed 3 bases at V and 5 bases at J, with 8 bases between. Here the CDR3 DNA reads TGTGCCAGCAGCTTCGACATTGACAATGAGCAGTTCTTC. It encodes CASSFDIDNEQFF.

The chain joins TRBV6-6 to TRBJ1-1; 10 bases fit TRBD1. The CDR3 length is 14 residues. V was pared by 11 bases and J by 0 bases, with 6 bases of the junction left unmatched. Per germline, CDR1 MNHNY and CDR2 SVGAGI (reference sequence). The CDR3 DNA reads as TGTGCCGGACGGACAGGGGGAATGAACACTGAAGCTTTCTTT. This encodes CAGRTGGMNTEAFF.

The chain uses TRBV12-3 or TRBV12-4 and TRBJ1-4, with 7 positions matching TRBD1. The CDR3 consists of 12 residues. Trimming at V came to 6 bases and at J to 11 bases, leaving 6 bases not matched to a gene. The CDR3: CASSETGRKLFF. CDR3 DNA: TGTGCCAGCAGCGAGACAGGGAGGAAACTGTTTTTT.

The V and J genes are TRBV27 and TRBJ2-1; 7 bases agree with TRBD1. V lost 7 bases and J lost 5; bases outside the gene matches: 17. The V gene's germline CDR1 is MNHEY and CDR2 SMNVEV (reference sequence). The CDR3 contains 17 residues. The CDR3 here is CASTPSRGIQGDNEQFF. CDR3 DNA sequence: TGTGCCAGCACCCCAAGCCGGGGCATCCAGGGGGACAATGAGCAGTTCTTC.

The CDR3: CASSVPSGRPNEQFF. The CDR3 nucleotides read TGTGCCAGCAGTGTCCCTAGCGGGAGACCGAATGAGCAGTTCTTC. The J gene is TRBJ2-1, the V gene TRBV2; 10 nucleotides agree with TRBD2. Per the germline V gene, CDR1 is SNHLY and CDR2 is FYNNEI. V was pared by 4 bases and J by 7 bases, with 7 bases of the junction left unmatched. The CDR3 runs 15 residues.

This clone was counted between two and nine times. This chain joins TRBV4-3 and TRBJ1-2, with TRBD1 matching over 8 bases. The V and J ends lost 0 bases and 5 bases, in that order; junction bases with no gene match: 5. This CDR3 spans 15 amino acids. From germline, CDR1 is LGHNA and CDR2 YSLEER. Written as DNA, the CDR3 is TGCGCCAGCAGCCAAGAATTTACAGGGGGGTATGGCTACACCTTC. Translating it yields CASSQEFTGGYGYTF.

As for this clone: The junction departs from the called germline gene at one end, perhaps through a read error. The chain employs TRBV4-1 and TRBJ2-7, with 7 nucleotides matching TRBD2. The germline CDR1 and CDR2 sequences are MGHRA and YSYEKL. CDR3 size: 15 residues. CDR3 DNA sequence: TGCGCCAGCAGCCAACCCGGGGTCAACCAGTCCGGGCGGGAGTTC. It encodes CASSQPGVNQSGREF.

For the CDR3, the DNA is TGTGCCAGCAGCCAAGATTCGGCTCTCCTTGGAGACACTGAAGCTTTCTTT. Translation gives CASSQDSALLGDTEAFF. V and J are TRBV3-1 (or the pseudogene TRBV3-2) and TRBJ1-1; no firm D call. V gave up 0 bases and J gave up 3 bases, with 17 bases separating them. Germline CDR1 LGHDT, CDR2 YNNKEL (reference sequence). This CDR3 is built from 17 residues.

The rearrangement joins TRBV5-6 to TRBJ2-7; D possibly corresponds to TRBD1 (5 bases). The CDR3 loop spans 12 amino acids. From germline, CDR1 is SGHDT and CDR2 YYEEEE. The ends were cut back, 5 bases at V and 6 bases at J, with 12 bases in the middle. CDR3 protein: CASSPGRSEQYF. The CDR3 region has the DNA TGTGCCAGCAGTCCAGGGCGGAGCGAGCAGTACTTC.

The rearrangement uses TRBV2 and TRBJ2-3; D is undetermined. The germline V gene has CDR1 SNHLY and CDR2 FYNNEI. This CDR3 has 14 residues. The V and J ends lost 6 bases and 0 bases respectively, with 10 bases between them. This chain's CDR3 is CASRYYRSTDTQYF. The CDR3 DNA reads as TGTGCCAGCAGATATTACCGGAGCACAGATACGCAGTATTTT. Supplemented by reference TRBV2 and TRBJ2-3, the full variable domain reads EPEVTQTPSHQVTQMGQEVILRCVPISNHLYFYWYRQILGQKVEFLVSFYNNEISEKSEIFDDQFSVERPDGSNFTLKIRSTKLEDSAMYFCASRYYRSTDTQYFGPGTRLTVL.

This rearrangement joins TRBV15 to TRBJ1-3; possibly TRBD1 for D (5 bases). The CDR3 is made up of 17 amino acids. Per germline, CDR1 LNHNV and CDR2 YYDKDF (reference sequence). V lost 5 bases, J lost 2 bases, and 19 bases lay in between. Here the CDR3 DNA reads TGTGCCACCAGCTCGCGTCTCGCGGGGCTAACTGGAAACACCATATATTTT. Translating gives CATSSRLAGLTGNTIYF.

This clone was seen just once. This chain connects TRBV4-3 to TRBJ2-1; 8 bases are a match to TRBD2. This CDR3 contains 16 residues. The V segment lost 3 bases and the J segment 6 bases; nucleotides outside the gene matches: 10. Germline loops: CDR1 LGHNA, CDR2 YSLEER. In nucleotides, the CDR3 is TGCGCCAGCAGCCAGGAGCCGGGGGGGCATCTCAATGAGCAGTTCTTC. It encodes CASSQEPGGHLNEQFF.

The CDR3 DNA is TGTGCCAGCAGTGTAGGAGGGAAGAACACCGGGGAGCTGTTTTTT. Translated: CASSVGGKNTGELFF. The genes are TRBV2 and TRBJ2-2; possibly TRBD2 for D (6 bases). Trimming took 4 bases from V and 1 from J, leaving 10 bases between them. Germline V CDR1 and CDR2: SNHLY, FYNNEI. This CDR3 has 15 amino acids.

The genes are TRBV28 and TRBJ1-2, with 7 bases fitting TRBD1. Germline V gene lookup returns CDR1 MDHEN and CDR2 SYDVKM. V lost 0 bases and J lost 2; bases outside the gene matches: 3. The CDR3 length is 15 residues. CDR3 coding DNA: TGTGCCAGCAGTTTATGGGGGACAGCCAACTATGGCTACACCTTC. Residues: CASSLWGTANYGYTF.

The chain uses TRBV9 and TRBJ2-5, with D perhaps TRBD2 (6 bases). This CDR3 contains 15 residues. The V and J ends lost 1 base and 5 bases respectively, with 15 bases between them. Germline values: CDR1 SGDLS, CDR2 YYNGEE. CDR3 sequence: CASSVNRGSGETQYF. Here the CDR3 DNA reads TGTGCCAGCAGCGTAAATCGGGGGTCCGGTGAGACCCAGTACTTC.

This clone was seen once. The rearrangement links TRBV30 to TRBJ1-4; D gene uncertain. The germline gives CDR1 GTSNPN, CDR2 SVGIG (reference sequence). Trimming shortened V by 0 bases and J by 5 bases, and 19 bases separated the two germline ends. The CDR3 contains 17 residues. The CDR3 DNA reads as TGTGCCTGGAGTGTATCTCTAGGCGCGCTGAGAAATGAAAAACTGTTTTTT. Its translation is CAWSVSLGALRNEKLFF.

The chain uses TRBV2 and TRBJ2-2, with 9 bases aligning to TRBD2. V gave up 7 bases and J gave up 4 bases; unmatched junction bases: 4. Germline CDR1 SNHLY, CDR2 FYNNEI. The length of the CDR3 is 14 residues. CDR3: CASKTSGPTGELFF. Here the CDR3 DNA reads TGTGCCAGCAAAACTAGCGGGCCCACCGGGGAGCTGTTTTTT. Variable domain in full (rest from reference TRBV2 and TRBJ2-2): EPEVTQTPSHQVTQMGQEVILRCVPISNHLYFYWYRQILGQKVEFLVSFYNNEISEKSEIFDDQFSVERPDGSNFTLKIRSTKLEDSAMYFCASKTSGPTGELFFGEGSRLTVL.

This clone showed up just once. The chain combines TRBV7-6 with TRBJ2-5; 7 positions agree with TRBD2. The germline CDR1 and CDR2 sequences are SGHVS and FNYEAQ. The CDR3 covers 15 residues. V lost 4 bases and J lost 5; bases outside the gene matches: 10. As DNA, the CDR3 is TGTGCCAGCAGCTCCCTTAAGCGGGGCAGGGAGACCCAGTACTTC. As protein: CASSSLKRGRETQYF.

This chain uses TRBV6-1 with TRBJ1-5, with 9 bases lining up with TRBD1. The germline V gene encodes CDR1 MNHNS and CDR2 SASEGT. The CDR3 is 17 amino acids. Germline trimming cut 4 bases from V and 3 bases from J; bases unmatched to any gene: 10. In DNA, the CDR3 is TGTGCCAGCAGTGTACCGCCTGGGACAGGGACCAATCAGCCCCAGCATTTT. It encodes CASSVPPGTGTNQPQHF.

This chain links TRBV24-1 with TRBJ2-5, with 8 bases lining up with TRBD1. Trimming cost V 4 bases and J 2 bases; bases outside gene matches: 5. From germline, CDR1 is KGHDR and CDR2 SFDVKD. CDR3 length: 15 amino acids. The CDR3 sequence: CATSDLGQGQETQYF. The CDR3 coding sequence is TGTGCCACCAGTGACCTTGGACAGGGACAAGAGACCCAGTACTTC.

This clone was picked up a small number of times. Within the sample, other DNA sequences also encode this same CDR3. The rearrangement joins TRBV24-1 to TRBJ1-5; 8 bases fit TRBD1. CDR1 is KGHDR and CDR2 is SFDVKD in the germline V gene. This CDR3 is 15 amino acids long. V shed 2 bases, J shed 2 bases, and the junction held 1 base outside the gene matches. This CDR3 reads CATSDSTGGNQPQHF. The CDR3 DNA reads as TGTGCCACCAGTGATTCGACAGGGGGCAATCAGCCCCAGCATTTT.

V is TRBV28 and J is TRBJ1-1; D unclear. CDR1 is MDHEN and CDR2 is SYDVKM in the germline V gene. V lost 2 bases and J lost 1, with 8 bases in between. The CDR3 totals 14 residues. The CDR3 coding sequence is TGTGCCAGCAGTTTACGCCGGTCGAACACTGAAGCTTTCTTT. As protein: CASSLRRSNTEAFF.

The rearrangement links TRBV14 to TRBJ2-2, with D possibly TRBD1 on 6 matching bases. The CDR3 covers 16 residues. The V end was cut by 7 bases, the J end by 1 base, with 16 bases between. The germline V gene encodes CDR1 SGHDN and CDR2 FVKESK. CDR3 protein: CASIHRDNRNTGELFF. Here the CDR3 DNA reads TGTGCCAGCATCCACCGGGACAACAGGAACACCGGGGAGCTGTTTTTT.

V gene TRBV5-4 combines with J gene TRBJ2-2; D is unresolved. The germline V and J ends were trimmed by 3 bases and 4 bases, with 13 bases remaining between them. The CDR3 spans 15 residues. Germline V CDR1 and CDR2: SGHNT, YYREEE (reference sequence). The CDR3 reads CASSSGPSSTGELFF. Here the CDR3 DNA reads TGTGCCAGCAGCTCGGGTCCCTCCAGCACCGGGGAGCTGTTTTTT. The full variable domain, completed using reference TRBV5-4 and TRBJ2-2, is ETGVTQSPTHLIKTRGQQVTLRCSSQSGHNTVSWYQQALGQGPQFIFQYYREEENGRGNFPPRFSGLQFPNYSSELNVNALELDDSALYLCASSSGPSSTGELFFGEGSRLTVL.

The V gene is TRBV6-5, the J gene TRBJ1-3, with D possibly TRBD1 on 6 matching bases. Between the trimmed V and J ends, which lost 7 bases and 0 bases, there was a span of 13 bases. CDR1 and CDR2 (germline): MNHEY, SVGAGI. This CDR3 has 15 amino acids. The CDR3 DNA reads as TGTGCCAGCATGGCAGGGGATAGCTCTGGAAACACCATATATTTT. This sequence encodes CASMAGDSSGNTIYF.